The TCR beta chain under discussion was sequenced for a study of tissue T cells after allogeneic stem cell transplantation. This clone was counted between two and nine times. Gene names and germline refer to mouse. The read terminates 1 residue before the CDR3 end, so the remaining end is supplied by the germline J gene. Survey-depth TCRbeta CDR3 sequencing reported V/J genes and productive frequencies. Only in-frame clones appear in the TCRdb table, and some are missing; sequencing was by immunoSEQ multiplex PCR. The sample has 5,000 or so clones; about 40% are singletons. Time point here: mouse harvest day 14 after allogeneic transplant. Tail vein injection delivered 10^7 T-cell-depleted bone marrow cells and 10^6 splenic CD5+ T cells. Mice had MHC-mismatched B6 into BALB/c GVHD, sampled day 7 or 14. The V gene lost 1 base and the J gene lost 0 bases, with 5 bases spanning the gap. The CDR3 consists of 14 residues. Per germline, CDR1 SNHLY and CDR2 FYNGKV (reference sequence).

Specimen: gut tissue. J is TRBJ2-4 and V is TRBV3; D call uncertain. This clonotype was obtained from a female BALB/c mouse given C57BL/6 T cells with graft-versus-host disease after an allogeneic hematopoietic cell transplant. The CDR3 sequence: CASSLGVSQNTLYF. The DNA read from the CDR3 is TGTGCCAGCAGCTTAGGGGTTAGTCAAAACACCTTGTAC.